These 27 T cell receptor beta chains were all obtained from the same sample, sequenced in a study of shared clonotypes between healthy human individuals. CD45RO negativity and positive selection for CCR7 defined naive CD8 cells, a population that excluded terminally differentiated effector memory CD45RA+ cells. TCRdb's copy holds only in-frame clones and misses some; the assay was immunoSEQ multiplex PCR. The sample lists approximately 600,000 clones; approximately 95% were seen once. Sequenced input: naive CD8+ T cells sorted from blood. These receptors were taken from a woman in her thirties in good health.

The rearrangement joins TRBV4-2 to TRBJ2-7; 7 bases match TRBD2. The CDR3 has 14 amino acids. V lost 0 bases and J lost 6; bases outside the gene matches: 5. Germline V lookup: CDR1 LGHNA, CDR2 YNFKEQ. CDR3 protein: CASSQDWDYVEQYF. In DNA, the CDR3 is TGTGCCAGCAGCCAAGACTGGGACTACGTCGAGCAGTACTTC.

V is TRBV6-1 and J is TRBJ1-3; 8 positions agree with TRBD1. V lost 2 bases to trimming and J lost 4 bases; unmatched junction nucleotides: 7. The germline CDR1 and CDR2 sequences are MNHNS and SASEGT. The CDR3 consists of 16 residues. This CDR3 is CASSEYGQGSGNTIYF. The CDR3 DNA sequence: TGTGCCAGCAGTGAATACGGACAGGGCTCCGGAAACACCATATATTTT.

The chain uses TRBV7-9 and TRBJ1-1; D possibly corresponds to TRBD1 (5 bases). The CDR3 has 14 amino acids. Germline CDR1 and CDR2: SEHNR and FQNEAQ (reference sequence). Trimming shortened V by 4 bases and J by 1 base, and 10 bases separated the two germline ends. The CDR3, as DNA: TGTGCCAGCAGCTCGGGACTCAGGAACACTGAAGCTTTCTTT. It specifies CASSSGLRNTEAFF.

The chain links TRBV27 to TRBJ2-3, with D perhaps given as TRBD1 or TRBD2 (5 bases each). The germline gives CDR1 MNHEY, CDR2 SMNVEV (reference sequence). The ends were cut back, 3 bases at V and 0 bases at J, with 10 bases in the middle. This CDR3 is 15 amino acids long. The CDR3 sequence is CASSLGDASTDTQYF. The CDR3 region has the DNA TGTGCCAGCAGTTTGGGGGACGCTAGCACAGATACGCAGTATTTT.

Here the CDR3 DNA reads TGTGCCAGCAGAGACGCAATCGAGCAGTACTTC. This sequence encodes CASRDAIEQYF. This chain uses TRBV2 with TRBJ2-7; D is ambiguous. The germline gives CDR1 SNHLY, CDR2 FYNNEI. With 6 bases removed from V and 6 bases from J, the gap between germline ends came to 9 bases. There are 11 residues in the CDR3.

The V and J genes are TRBV10-3 and TRBJ2-5; 7 bases are a match to TRBD2. Germline V gene lookup returns CDR1 ENHRY and CDR2 SYGVKD. The ends lost 3 bases at V and 0 bases at J; junction bases unmatched: 19. The CDR3 has 20 residues. DNA for the CDR3: TGTGCCATCAGTGACCCCTGGGTGAGTGGTCCCAGCGGGAACCAAGAGACCCAGTACTTC. It specifies CAISDPWVSGPSGNQETQYF.

Only one count was recorded for this clone. The V and J genes are TRBV27 and TRBJ2-5, with 7 bases identical to TRBD2. From germline, CDR1 is MNHEY and CDR2 SMNVEV (reference sequence). The CDR3 runs to 17 residues. V lost 5 bases and J lost 2; bases outside the gene matches: 14. CDR3 amino acids: CASSPLPGSGFQETQYF. DNA of the CDR3: TGTGCCAGCAGTCCCCTCCCGGGTAGCGGGTTTCAAGAGACCCAGTACTTC.

This chain joins TRBV28 and TRBJ2-6; the D is unclear. Germline V gene lookup returns CDR1 MDHEN and CDR2 SYDVKM. The CDR3 extends over 12 amino acids. V was shortened by 8 bases and J by 4 bases, with 6 bases between the two germline ends. For the CDR3, the DNA is TGTGCCAGCGATTCCGGGGCCAACGTCCTGACTTTC. It codes for CASDSGANVLTF. The full variable domain, in which reference TRBV28 and TRBJ2-6 provide the parts outside the CDR3, is DVKVTQSSRYLVKRTGEKVFLECVQDMDHENMFWYRQDPGLGLRLIYFSYDVKMKEKGDIPEGYSVSREKKERFSLILESASTNQTSMYLCASDSGANVLTFGAGSRLTVL.

The chain recombines TRBV28 with TRBJ2-1; D gene ambiguous. The germline V gene has CDR1 MDHEN and CDR2 SYDVKM. The length of the CDR3 is 12 residues. V lost 6 bases and J 7 bases, leaving 10 bases between the germline ends. CDR3 sequence (DNA): TGTGCCAGCAGCACCTCAGGTAATGAGCAGTTCTTC. Its translation is CASSTSGNEQFF. Variable domain in full (rest from reference TRBV28 and TRBJ2-1): DVKVTQSSRYLVKRTGEKVFLECVQDMDHENMFWYRQDPGLGLRLIYFSYDVKMKEKGDIPEGYSVSREKKERFSLILESASTNQTSMYLCASSTSGNEQFFGPGTRLTVL.

The chain carries TRBV5-1 and TRBJ2-7, with 11 bases identical to TRBD1. The CDR3 spans 16 residues. CDR1 is SGHRS, CDR2 YFSETQ, per germline. The V and J ends lost 0 bases and 4 bases, in that order; junction bases with no gene match: 6. The CDR3, as DNA: TGCGCCAGCAGCTTGGCCGAAGGGACAGGGGGTTACGAGCAGTACTTC. Protein product: CASSLAEGTGGYEQYF.

This chain links TRBV21-1 with TRBJ2-5. TRBV21-1 is a pseudogene segment. The CDR3 loop spans 11 amino acids. As DNA, the CDR3 is TGTGCCAGCAGCAGCCAAGAGACCCAGTACTTC. Protein product: CASSSQETQYF.

The CDR3 DNA sequence: TGTGCCAGCAGCGTAGATCGACAGGGCGGGGAGACCCAGTACTTC. As protein: CASSVDRQGGETQYF. The V gene is TRBV9, the J gene TRBJ2-5, with 7 bases that match TRBD1. V was clipped by 0 bases and J by 5 bases; unmatched bases: 7. Per the germline V gene, CDR1 is SGDLS and CDR2 is YYNGEE. CDR3 length: 15 residues. Combining the CDR3 with reference TRBV9 and TRBJ2-5 gives the whole variable domain DSGVTQTPKHLITATGQRVTLRCSPRSGDLSVYWYQQSLDQGLQFLIQYYNGEERAKGNILERFSAQQFPDLHSELNLSSLELGDSALYFCASSVDRQGGETQYFGPGTRLLVL.

The chain recombines TRBV7-8 with TRBJ1-2; 9 nucleotides agree with TRBD1. V was pared by 5 bases and J by 1 base, with 14 bases of the junction left unmatched. Germline CDR1 and CDR2: SGHVS and FQNEAQ. This CDR3 has 18 amino acids. CDR3 sequence reads: CASSPWADNRGHNYGYTF. Written as DNA, the CDR3 is TGTGCCAGCAGCCCCTGGGCTGACAACAGGGGGCATAACTATGGCTACACCTTC.

The chain has TRBV27 and TRBJ2-7; 9 bases map to TRBD1. From germline, CDR1 is MNHEY and CDR2 SMNVEV (reference sequence). Germline trimming cut 3 bases from V and 6 bases from J; bases unmatched to any gene: 9. The CDR3 has 15 residues. This chain's CDR3 is CASSFCRDRECEQYF. The CDR3 DNA is TGTGCCAGCAGTTTTTGTAGGGACAGGGAATGCGAGCAGTACTTC.

The rearrangement uses TRBV28 and TRBJ2-7, with TRBD1 identical over 7 bases. The CDR3 sequence is 14 residues long. Germline CDR1 and CDR2: MDHEN and SYDVKM. Germline trimming cut 2 bases from V and 2 bases from J; bases unmatched to any gene: 3. The CDR3 region has the DNA TGTGCCAGCAGTTTAGTAGACAGGGCCTACGAGCAGTACTTC. It yields the protein CASSLVDRAYEQYF.

The rearrangement links TRBV29-1 to TRBJ2-1; D gene unclear. The CDR3 has 13 amino acids. V was shortened by 3 bases and J by 8 bases, with 14 bases between the two germline ends. CDR1 and CDR2 (germline): SQVTM, ANQGSEA. The CDR3 loop reads CSVEDSLIDEQFF. As DNA, the CDR3 is TGCAGCGTTGAGGATAGCTTAATCGATGAGCAGTTCTTC.

This CDR3 is CSVEARTTEAFF. As DNA, the CDR3 is TGCAGCGTTGAAGCCAGGACCACTGAAGCTTTCTTT. V and J are TRBV29-1 and TRBJ1-1, with D hard to call. Trimming left V 1 base short and J 4 bases short, with 7 bases between. Germline values: CDR1 SQVTM, CDR2 ANQGSEA. The CDR3 extends over 12 amino acids.

The chain has TRBV28 and TRBJ1-1, with D uncertain. The CDR3 consists of 15 residues. CDR1 is MDHEN and CDR2 is SYDVKM in the germline V gene. The V end lost 1 base, the J end lost 5 bases, and 14 bases lay between the germline ends. DNA for the CDR3: TGTGCCAGCAGTTTATTCCTAAGTAAGTCAACTGAAGCTTTCTTT. This sequence encodes CASSLFLSKSTEAFF.

The rearrangement uses TRBV7-6 and TRBJ2-3; TRBD1 is a possible D gene (6 bases). CDR1 and CDR2 from the germline V gene are SGHVS and FNYEAQ. V was clipped by 0 bases and J by 2 bases, with 12 bases between them. The CDR3 covers 16 residues. CDR3: CASSLAGGQLTDTQYF. Written as DNA, the CDR3 is TGTGCCAGCAGCTTAGCTGGGGGCCAACTCACAGATACGCAGTATTTT. The whole variable domain, filled in from reference TRBV7-6 and TRBJ2-3, reads GAGVSQSPRYKVTKRGQDVALRCDPISGHVSLYWYRQALGQGPEFLTYFNYEAQQDKSGLPNDRFSAERPEGSISTLTIQRTEQRDSAMYRCASSLAGGQLTDTQYFGPGTRLTVL.

The gene calls are TRBV15 and TRBJ2-6; the match to TRBD1 covers 7 bases. V trimming: 0 bases; J trimming: 0 bases; junction bases outside the gene matches: 5. The length of the CDR3 is 18 residues. The V gene's germline CDR1 is LNHNV and CDR2 YYDKDF (reference sequence). CDR3 region: CATSRDGQGDSGANVLTF. The DNA for the CDR3 is TGTGCCACCAGCAGAGACGGGCAGGGGGACTCTGGGGCCAACGTCCTGACTTTC.

The J gene is TRBJ2-3, the V gene TRBV5-1, with D possibly matching TRBD2 (6 bases). The CDR3 sequence is 14 residues long. Germline lookup yields CDR1 SGHRS and CDR2 YFSETQ. Trimming stripped 4 bases from V and 4 bases from J, with 13 bases between. The CDR3 sequence is CASSPIREPDTQYF. The CDR3 bases are TGCGCCAGCAGCCCGATACGGGAGCCAGATACGCAGTATTTT.

The V and J genes are TRBV28 and TRBJ2-5, with D possibly matching TRBD1 (6 bases). The J call is in doubt because the DNA end fits TRBJ2-7 better. Germline values: CDR1 MDHEN, CDR2 SYDVKM. This CDR3 has 14 amino acids. CDR3 loop: CASSFSQGGDEQYF. The CDR3 coding sequence is TGTGCCAGCAGTTTTTCACAGGGTGGCGACGAGCAGTACTTC.

The chain joins TRBV10-1 to TRBJ2-1; D call uncertain. The ends were cut back, 2 bases at V and 9 bases at J, with 11 bases in the middle. The CDR3 runs to 13 residues. Germline V lookup: CDR1 WNHNN, CDR2 SYGVQD (reference sequence). CDR3 nucleotide sequence: TGCGCCAGCAGTGAGGGAGTGGTCAGTGAGCAGTTCTTC. This encodes CASSEGVVSEQFF.

The chain is built from TRBV27 and TRBJ2-3; 8 bases line up with TRBD1. From germline, CDR1 is MNHEY and CDR2 SMNVEV (reference sequence). The CDR3 covers 13 residues. V lost 7 bases to trimming and J lost 4 bases; unmatched junction nucleotides: 4. In nucleotides, the CDR3 is TGTGCCAGCACCGGACAGGGCGCAGATACGCAGTATTTT. Its translation: CASTGQGADTQYF.

This chain uses TRBV2 with TRBJ2-5; 12 nucleotides match TRBD2. The J call may be wrong; the DNA end is better matched by TRBJ2-7. The CDR3 spans 15 residues. From germline, CDR1 is SNHLY and CDR2 FYNNEI. The CDR3 here is CASSVGLAGYYEQYF. In DNA, the CDR3 is TGTGCCAGCAGTGTTGGACTAGCGGGATACTACGAGCAGTACTTC.

The chain recombines TRBV4-1 with TRBJ1-4; no clear D. CDR3 length: 17 amino acids. V lost 4 bases and J 0 bases, leaving 15 bases between the germline ends. Germline V gene sequence: CDR1 MGHRA, CDR2 YSYEKL. CDR3 in amino acids: CASSLSSAITTNEKLFF. As DNA, the CDR3 is TGCGCCAGCAGCCTGAGTTCGGCGATTACAACTAATGAAAAACTGTTTTTT.

This chain connects TRBV4-1 to TRBJ1-6; D is unclear. This CDR3 comprises 15 residues. Deletions cut 1 base from V and 3 bases from J, with 7 bases between. CDR1 and CDR2 from the germline V gene are MGHRA and YSYEKL. The CDR3 region is CASSQGQNYNSPLHF. CDR3 sequence (DNA): TGCGCCAGCAGCCAAGGGCAGAACTATAATTCACCCCTCCACTTT.